The 8 T cell receptor beta chains presented below share a single source sample, sequenced in a study of blood T cells in healthy people across ages. Using a J-beta primer mix together with a sample-barcoded 5' primer, a second PCR was run for about 6 to 12 cycles. TCRdb processed the 5' RACE reads anew with MiXCR; each CDR3 protein has one entry. The data hold 1.5 million to 2 million distinct CDR3 sequences, with around 42% observed a single time. The sample consisted of blood. The receptors were sampled from a human donor in good health.

This clonotype was observed once. The chain couples TRBV3-1 to TRBJ1-2; D is perhaps TRBD1 (5 bases). V was clipped by 2 bases and J by 5 bases, with 12 bases between them. The CDR3 is made up of 14 amino acids. Germline CDR1 LGHDT, CDR2 YNNKEL (reference sequence). The CDR3 sequence is CASSQNGGTYGYTF. Here the CDR3 DNA reads TGTGCCAGCAGCCAAAACGGGGGGACTTATGGCTACACCTTC.

A few counts support this clonotype. The chain's CDR3 is CASSYSQGTEAFF. In DNA form, the CDR3 reads TGTGCCAGCAGTTACTCACAGGGGACTGAAGCTTTCTTT. The chain joins TRBV6-6 to TRBJ1-1; 7 nucleotides align to TRBD1. Germline values: CDR1 MNHNY, CDR2 SVGAGI (reference sequence). V lost 0 bases to trimming and J lost 5 bases; unmatched junction nucleotides: 0. This CDR3 region has 13 residues.

This clonotype was observed a few times. The CDR3 protein is CSVSSGRTNYGYTF. Here the CDR3 DNA reads TGCAGCGTTTCCTCGGGACGCACAAACTATGGCTACACCTTC. The V and J genes are TRBV29-1 and TRBJ1-2; D may be TRBD1 (5 bases). From germline, CDR1 is SQVTM and CDR2 ANQGSEA. The CDR3 consists of 14 residues. Trimming left V 5 bases short and J 2 bases short, with 15 bases between.

The V and J genes are TRBV7-9 and TRBJ1-4, with 8 bases aligning to TRBD1. V lost 4 bases and J lost 8; bases outside the gene matches: 9. Germline CDR1 reads SEHNR; CDR2 reads FQNEAQ (reference sequence). The length of the CDR3 is 15 residues. The CDR3 reads CASSYGDRSREKLFF. The CDR3 DNA reads TGTGCCAGCAGCTACGGGGACAGGTCGAGGGAAAAACTGTTTTTT. The variable domain in full, with the rest retrieved from reference TRBV7-9 and TRBJ1-4, is DTGVSQNPRHKITKRGQNVTFRCDPISEHNRLYWYRQTLGQGPEFLTYFQNEAQLEKSRLLSDRFSAERPKGSFSTLEIQRTEQGDSAMYLCASSYGDRSREKLFFGSGTQLSVL.

The rearrangement links TRBV9 to TRBJ2-7; possible D gene TRBD1, 6 bases. Trimming cost V 2 bases and J 3 bases, with 12 bases left between them. This CDR3 spans 14 amino acids. Germline V gene sequence: CDR1 SGDLS, CDR2 YYNGEE. The DNA for the CDR3 is TGTGCCAGCAGCGTGGAGGTACAGGGCTACGAGCAGTACTTC. Residues: CASSVEVQGYEQYF.

On this clonotype itself: Its ends do not fully match the called genes, so a read error is possible. The rearrangement joins TRBV7-3 to TRBJ2-1; 9 positions match TRBD1. This CDR3 is 18 amino acids long. Germline values: CDR1 SGHTA, CDR2 FQGTGA. CDR3 loop: CASSLVGQGIGSCNEQFF. DNA for the CDR3: TGTGCCAGCAGCTTAGTGGGACAGGGAATAGGCTCCTGCAATGAGCAGTTCTTC.

This clonotype came up a few times. The rearrangement uses TRBV9 and TRBJ2-3; no firm D call. The CDR3 consists of 13 residues. V was clipped by 3 bases and J by 5 bases, with 10 bases between them. CDR1 SGDLS and CDR2 YYNGEE come from the germline V gene. CDR3 residues: CASSAWDGDTQYF. CDR3 in DNA: TGTGCCAGCAGCGCTTGGGATGGAGATACGCAGTATTTT.

The V gene is TRBV20-1, the J gene TRBJ1-2; D may be TRBD1 (5 bases). The CDR3 extends over 15 amino acids. V dropped 3 bases and J dropped 2 bases, with 16 bases sitting between them. Germline CDR1 and CDR2: DFQATT and SNEGSKA (reference sequence). The CDR3 spells CSASTVRDGNYGYTF. The CDR3 DNA follows: TGCAGTGCTAGCACCGTTAGGGACGGGAACTATGGCTACACCTTC.